Below are 20 T cell receptor beta chains sequenced from a single sample in a study of control samples from healthy donors and cancer patients. Clones were sequenced by immunoSEQ multiplex PCR, and TCRdb holds only the in-frame ones, with some missing. The sample consists of approximately 120,000 clones, 85% to 95% of them appearing once. Sequencing was done on a sample of PBMCs. Receptors originate from a man older than 75 with head and neck cancer.

The rearrangement uses TRBV6-2 or TRBV6-3 and TRBJ1-5; D gene uncertain. The ends were cut back, 4 bases at V and 4 bases at J, with 11 bases in the middle. CDR1 and CDR2 from the germline V gene are MNHEY and SVGEGT. The CDR3 sequence is 14 residues long. The CDR3 DNA reads TGTGCCAGCAGTTCCTGGTCTGGGAATCAGCCCCAGCATTTT. Translating gives CASSSWSGNQPQHF.

The V call is TRBV6-1, the J call TRBJ2-2, with D perhaps TRBD1 or TRBD2 (5 bases each). Looked up from germline, CDR1 is MNHNS and CDR2 is SASEGT. The CDR3 covers 17 residues. The V gene lost 2 bases and the J gene lost 3 bases, with 16 bases spanning the gap. This CDR3 is CASSEPYGDPDTGELFF. DNA of the CDR3: TGTGCCAGCAGTGAACCTTATGGGGACCCGGACACCGGGGAGCTGTTTTTT.

The chain employs TRBV5-5 and TRBJ2-1, with D unresolved. Trimming stripped 2 bases from V and 0 bases from J, with 6 bases between. Germline V gene data show CDR1 as SGHKS and CDR2 as YYEKEE (reference sequence). This CDR3 is built from 14 residues. CDR3 nucleotides: TGTGCCAGCAGCTTCGAGATCTCCTACAATGAGCAGTTCTTC. It encodes CASSFEISYNEQFF.

Here the CDR3 reads CASSSHGQGAGEQFF. CDR3 bases: TGTGCCAGCAGCAGTCACGGACAGGGGGCGGGTGAGCAGTTCTTC. This chain links TRBV7-2 with TRBJ2-1, with 11 bases aligning to TRBD1. The CDR3 totals 15 residues. With V trimmed by 5 bases and J by 9 bases, 9 bases remained unmatched. Germline V gene data show CDR1 as SGHTA and CDR2 as FQGNSA. Variable domain in full (rest from reference TRBV7-2 and TRBJ2-1): GAGVSQSPSNKVTEKGKDVELRCDPISGHTALYWYRQSLGQGLEFLIYFQGNSAPDKSGLPSDRFSAERTGGSVSTLTIQRTQQEDSAVYLCASSSHGQGAGEQFFGPGTRLTVL.

This rearrangement joins TRBV6-5 to TRBJ2-5, with a possible D match to TRBD1 (6 bases). Germline V CDR1 and CDR2: MNHEY, SVGAGI. With 2 bases removed from V and 5 bases from J, the gap between germline ends came to 15 bases. This CDR3 comprises 15 residues. The CDR3 loop reads CASSYAAGVGETQYF. The CDR3 nucleotides are TGTGCCAGCAGTTACGCGGCAGGGGTGGGGGAGACCCAGTACTTC.

This chain links TRBV5-6 with TRBJ2-7, with D possibly matching TRBD2 (6 bases). Trimming pared 4 bases from V and 0 bases from J, leaving 20 bases between. Germline CDR1 reads SGHDT; CDR2 reads YYEEEE. The CDR3 consists of 17 residues. For the CDR3, the DNA is TGTGCCAGCAGCCTGATCCCCGGACTACTAAGCTCCTACGAGCAGTACTTC. Protein sequence: CASSLIPGLLSSYEQYF.

This sequence joins TRBV10-3 and TRBJ2-1; D gene unclear. This CDR3 has 11 amino acids. Trimming cost V 8 bases and J 7 bases, with 9 bases left between them. Germline V gene data show CDR1 as ENHRY and CDR2 as SYGVKD. CDR3 sequence (DNA): TGTGCCATCCACCTTGGGAATGAGCAGTTCTTC. Translated: CAIHLGNEQFF.

The V call is TRBV5-4, the J call TRBJ1-1; 9 nucleotides align to TRBD1. The junction had 8 bases not matched to a gene; V was cut back by 4 bases and J by 1 base. Germline V gives CDR1 SGHNT, CDR2 YYREEE (reference sequence). This CDR3 comprises 16 residues. This CDR3 reads CASSVTGGGGNTEAFF. The DNA for the CDR3 is TGTGCCAGCAGCGTCACAGGGGGCGGTGGGAACACTGAAGCTTTCTTT.

The count of this clone is one. V and J are TRBV6-6 and TRBJ1-2, with 10 bases lining up with TRBD1. Per the germline V gene, CDR1 is MNHNY and CDR2 is SVGAGI (reference sequence). V was pared by 5 bases and J by 7 bases, with 10 bases of the junction left unmatched. The CDR3 extends over 15 amino acids. The CDR3 sequence is CASSRSGQGYGGYTF. Here the CDR3 DNA reads TGTGCCAGCAGTCGATCGGGACAGGGGTACGGTGGCTACACCTTC.

The chain is built from TRBV19 and TRBJ2-1; the match to TRBD2 covers 9 bases. Germline loops: CDR1 LNHDA, CDR2 SQIVND (reference sequence). Trimming cost V 2 bases and J 5 bases; bases outside gene matches: 4. This CDR3 has 15 residues. The CDR3 sequence is CASSISGGRNNEQFF. CDR3 coding DNA: TGTGCCAGTAGTATAAGCGGGGGGAGAAACAATGAGCAGTTCTTC.

The chain links TRBV5-4 to TRBJ1-4, with D unresolved. Germline CDR1 is SGHNT and CDR2 is YYREEE (reference sequence). The CDR3 covers 14 residues. The germline V and J ends were trimmed by 2 bases and 4 bases, with 9 bases remaining between them. CDR3 sequence (DNA): TGTGCCAGCAGCTTAAAAGCTTATAATGAAAAACTGTTTTTT. Residues: CASSLKAYNEKLFF.

V and J are TRBV30 and TRBJ1-1; D gene uncertain. Germline loops: CDR1 GTSNPN, CDR2 SVGIG (reference sequence). The CDR3 covers 14 residues. V lost 4 bases, J lost 3 bases, and 15 bases lay in between. The CDR3 loop is CAWTPRAGDTEAFF. Written as DNA, the CDR3 is TGTGCCTGGACCCCCCGGGCCGGGGACACTGAAGCTTTCTTT.

The J gene is TRBJ2-7, the V gene TRBV5-6; 11 nucleotides line up with TRBD2. The germline V gene encodes CDR1 SGHDT and CDR2 YYEEEE. The CDR3 consists of 15 residues. V lost 4 bases, J lost 0 bases, and 3 bases stayed unmatched. CDR3 sequence (DNA): TGTGCCAGCAGCGGGACTAGCGGAAGCTCCTACGAGCAGTACTTC. Encoded protein: CASSGTSGSSYEQYF.

This clone has just one count. The chain carries TRBV9 and TRBJ2-5; 8 bases map to TRBD2. This CDR3 is built from 14 residues. V was pared by 4 bases and J by 2 bases, with 4 bases of the junction left unmatched. The germline gives CDR1 SGDLS, CDR2 YYNGEE. The CDR3 region is CASSPEREQETQYF. The CDR3 nucleotides read TGTGCCAGCAGCCCGGAGCGGGAGCAAGAGACCCAGTACTTC. Based on the CDR3 plus reference TRBV9 and TRBJ2-5, the full variable domain is DSGVTQTPKHLITATGQRVTLRCSPRSGDLSVYWYQQSLDQGLQFLIQYYNGEERAKGNILERFSAQQFPDLHSELNLSSLELGDSALYFCASSPEREQETQYFGPGTRLLVL.

CDR3 residues: CASSQAGGTVQPQHF. The DNA of the CDR3 is TGCGCCAGCAGCCAAGCAGGGGGCACGGTTCAGCCCCAGCATTTT. The V and J genes are TRBV4-1 and TRBJ1-5, with TRBD1 matching 8 bases. CDR1 is MGHRA, CDR2 YSYEKL, per germline. V shed 1 base and J 6 bases; nucleotides not matched to a gene: 5. This CDR3 comprises 15 residues.

In its sample, this clone was seen once. The CDR3 DNA reads as TGTGCCAGCAGCCAACCGCCAGCCAACTATGGCTACACCTTC. The encoded protein is CASSQPPANYGYTF. The V and J genes are TRBV14 and TRBJ1-2; no definite D call. V lost 2 bases and J 2 bases, leaving 9 bases between the germline ends. CDR1 and CDR2 from the germline V gene are SGHDN and FVKESK. The CDR3 has 14 amino acids.

V and J are TRBV13 and TRBJ2-3; 7 nucleotides align to TRBD1. The germline V gene encodes CDR1 PRHDT and CDR2 FYEKMQ (reference sequence). Trimming cost V 4 bases and J 4 bases; bases outside gene matches: 5. The CDR3 is 14 amino acids. CDR3 amino acids: CASSSNRGPDTQYF. Here the CDR3 DNA reads TGTGCCAGCAGCTCTAACAGGGGCCCAGATACGCAGTATTTT.

V gene TRBV5-1 combines with J gene TRBJ2-5; 9 bases agree with TRBD2. CDR1 and CDR2 from the germline V gene are SGHRS and YFSETQ. The V segment lost 2 bases and the J segment 5 bases; nucleotides outside the gene matches: 4. CDR3 length: 14 amino acids. Here the CDR3 reads CASSLGTSYETQYF. DNA of the CDR3: TGCGCCAGCAGCTTAGGGACTAGCTATGAGACCCAGTACTTC.

This clone was recorded a few times. The chain links TRBV5-1 to TRBJ2-3, with 10 bases fitting TRBD1. J was trimmed by 15 bases and V by 0 bases; bases with no gene match: 10. CDR1 SGHRS and CDR2 YFSETQ come from the germline V gene. The CDR3 consists of 14 residues. The CDR3 DNA sequence: TGCGCCAGCAGCTTGGGCCCCGGACAGGGGGAATCTTATTTT. Translating it yields CASSLGPGQGESYF.

The gene calls are TRBV4-3 and TRBJ2-1, with D perhaps matching TRBD1 (6 bases). V lost 0 bases to trimming and J lost 6 bases, with 18 bases between them. The CDR3 is 17 amino acids. CDR1 and CDR2 (germline): LGHNA, YSLEER. The CDR3 here is CASSQDRSGAWGNEQFF. The CDR3 nucleotides read TGCGCCAGCAGCCAAGACAGGTCAGGGGCTTGGGGCAATGAGCAGTTCTTC.